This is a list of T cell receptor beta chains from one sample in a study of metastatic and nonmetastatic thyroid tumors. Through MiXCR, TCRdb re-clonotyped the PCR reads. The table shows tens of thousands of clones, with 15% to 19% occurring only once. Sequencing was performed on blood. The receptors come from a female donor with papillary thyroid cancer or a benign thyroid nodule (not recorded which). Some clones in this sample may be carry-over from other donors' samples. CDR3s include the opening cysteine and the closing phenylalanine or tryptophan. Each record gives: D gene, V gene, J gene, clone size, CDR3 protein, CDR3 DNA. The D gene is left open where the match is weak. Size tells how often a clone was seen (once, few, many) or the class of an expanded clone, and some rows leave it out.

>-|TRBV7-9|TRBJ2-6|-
CASNRTGANVLTF
TGTGCCAGCAATAGGACCGGGGCCAACGTCCTTACTTTC
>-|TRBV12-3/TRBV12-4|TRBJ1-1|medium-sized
CASSIQFFTEAFF
TGTGCCAGCAGTATTCAGTTCTTCACTGAAGCTTTCTTT
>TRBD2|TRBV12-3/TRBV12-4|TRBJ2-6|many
CASSFSSGGFGANVLTF
TGTGCCAGCAGTTTCTCTAGCGGGGGGTTCGGGGCCAACGTCCTGACTTTC
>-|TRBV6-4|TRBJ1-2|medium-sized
CASSDSSGICGYTF
TGTGCCAGCAGTGACTCATCAGGAATCTGTGGCTACACCTTC
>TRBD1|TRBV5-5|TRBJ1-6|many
CASSWDRAESPLHF
TGTGCCAGCAGCTGGGACAGGGCCGAATCACCCCTCCACTTT
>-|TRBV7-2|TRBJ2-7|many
CASSLTVEYEQYF
TGTGCCAGCAGCTTAACCGTGGAGTACGAGCAGTACTTC
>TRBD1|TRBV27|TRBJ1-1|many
CASRTRGQVNTEAFF
TGTGCCAGCAGGACACGGGGACAGGTGAACACTGAAGCTTTCTTT
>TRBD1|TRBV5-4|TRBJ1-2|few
CASSFPADRDFGYTF
TGTGCCAGCAGCTTCCCCGCGGACAGGGATTTTGGCTACACCTTC
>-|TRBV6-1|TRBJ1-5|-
CASSERGDSSNQPQHF
TGTGCCAGCAGTGAGCGTGGGGATTCAAGCAATCAGCCCCAGCATTTT
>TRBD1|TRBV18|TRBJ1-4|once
CASSPQGQWGEKLFF
TGTGCCAGCTCACCACAGGGACAGTGGGGTGAAAAACTGTTTTTT
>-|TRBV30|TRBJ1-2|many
CAWKRSGGLGGYTF
TGTGCCTGGAAGCGGTCGGGGGGCCTCGGTGGCTACACCTTC
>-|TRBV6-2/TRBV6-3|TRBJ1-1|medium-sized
CASSYWGLEAFF
TGTGCCAGCAGTTACTGGGGGCTTGAAGCTTTCTTT
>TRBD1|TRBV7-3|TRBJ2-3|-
CASSTPGGWTDTQYF
TGTGCCAGCAGCACCCCAGGGGGCTGGACAGATACGCAGTATTTT
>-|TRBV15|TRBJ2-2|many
CATSRDSGWVTGELFF
TGTGCCACCAGCAGAGATAGCGGTTGGGTCACCGGGGAGCTGTTTTTT
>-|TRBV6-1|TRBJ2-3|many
CASSRSDTQYF
TGTGCCAGCAGTCGATCAGATACGCAGTATTTT
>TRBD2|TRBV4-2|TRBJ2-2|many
CASSLSGLAGLLTNTGELFF
TGTGCCAGCAGCCTCTCGGGACTAGCGGGGCTCTTAACGAACACCGGGGAGCTGTTTTTT
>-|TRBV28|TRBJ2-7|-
CASSYIGNEQYF
TGTGCCAGCAGTTATATAGGGAACGAGCAGTACTTC
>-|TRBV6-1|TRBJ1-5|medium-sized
CASRIGRINQPQHF
TGTGCCAGCAGGATAGGACGGATCAATCAGCCCCAGCATTTT
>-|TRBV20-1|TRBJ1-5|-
CSAGRLNQPQHF
TGCAGTGCTGGAAGACTTAATCAGCCCCAGCATTTT
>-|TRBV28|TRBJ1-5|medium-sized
CASTSPRISNQPQHF
TGTGCCAGCACAAGCCCCCGGATTTCCAATCAGCCCCAGCATTTT
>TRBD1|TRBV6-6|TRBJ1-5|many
CASSHPSTGTGNNQPQHF
TGTGCCAGCAGTCATCCATCGACCGGGACAGGGAACAATCAGCCCCAGCATTTT
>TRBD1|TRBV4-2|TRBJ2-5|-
CASSQESKGQPETQYF
TGTGCCAGCAGCCAAGAAAGTAAGGGACAGCCAGAGACCCAGTACTTC
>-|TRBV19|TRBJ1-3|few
CASNTGLGNTIYF
TGTGCCAGCAACACAGGGCTTGGAAACACCATATATTTT
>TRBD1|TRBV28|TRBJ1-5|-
CASSLDYYRGREYQPQHF
TGTGCCAGCAGTTTAGATTACTACAGGGGACGAGAGTATCAGCCCCAGCATTTT
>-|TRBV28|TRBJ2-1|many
CASSFLGVHNEQFF
TGTGCCAGCAGTTTCCTCGGGGTACACAATGAGCAGTTCTTC
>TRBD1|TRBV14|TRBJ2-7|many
CASSQTGTGLPYEQYF
TGTGCCAGCAGCCAAACCGGGACAGGGCTACCATACGAGCAGTACTTC
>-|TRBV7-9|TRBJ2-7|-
CASSLSVSDEQYF
TGTGCCAGCAGCTTATCCGTTTCGGACGAGCAGTACTTC
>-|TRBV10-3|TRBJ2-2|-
CAIRRLGNTGELFF
TGTGCCATCAGACGCCTGGGGAACACCGGGGAGCTGTTTTTT
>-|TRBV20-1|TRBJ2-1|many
CSARRGEQFF
TGCAGTGCCCGGAGGGGTGAGCAGTTCTTC
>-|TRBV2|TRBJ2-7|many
CASRAGSFTGSYEQYF
TGTGCCAGCAGGGCCGGGTCCTTCACTGGGTCCTACGAGCAGTACTTC
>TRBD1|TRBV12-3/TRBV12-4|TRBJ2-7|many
CATGTGAFDEQYF
TGTGCCACCGGGACAGGGGCATTCGACGAGCAGTACTTC